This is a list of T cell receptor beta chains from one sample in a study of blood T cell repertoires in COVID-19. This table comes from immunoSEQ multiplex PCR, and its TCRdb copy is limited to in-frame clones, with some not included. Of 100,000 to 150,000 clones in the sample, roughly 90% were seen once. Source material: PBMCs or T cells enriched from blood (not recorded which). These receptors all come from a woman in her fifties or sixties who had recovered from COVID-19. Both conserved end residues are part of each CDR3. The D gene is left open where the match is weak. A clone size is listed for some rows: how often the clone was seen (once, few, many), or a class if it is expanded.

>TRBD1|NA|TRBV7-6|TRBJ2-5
TGTGCCAGCAGCACCGGACAGGGCCCTCAAGAGACCCAGTACTTC
CASSTGQGPQETQYF
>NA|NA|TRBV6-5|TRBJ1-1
TGTGCCAGCAGTTACCAGGGAGGGGACACTGAAGCTTTCTTT
CASSYQGGDTEAFF
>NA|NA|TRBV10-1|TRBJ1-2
TGCGCCAGCAGTGACAGGCAGGACTATGGCTACACCTTC
CASSDRQDYGYTF
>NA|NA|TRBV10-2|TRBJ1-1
TGCGCCAGCAGTGGAGGACAGTCGAACACTGAAGCTTTCTTT
CASSGGQSNTEAFF
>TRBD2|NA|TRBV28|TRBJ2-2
TGTGCCACCTGGGACCCGGGGGGGTCCGCCGGGGAGCTGTTTTTT
CATWDPGGSAGELFF
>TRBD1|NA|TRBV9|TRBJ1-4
TGTGCCAGCAGCCTCCGAGGAGACAGGGGCGGTGAAAAACTGTTTTTT
CASSLRGDRGGEKLFF
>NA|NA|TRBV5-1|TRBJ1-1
TGCGCCAGCAGCCAAAATACAGGGTCCCCTGAAGCTTTCTTT
CASSQNTGSPEAFF
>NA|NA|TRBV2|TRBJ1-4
TGTGCCAGCAGTGAAGGGGGGCAGATAGGGGAAAAACTGTTTTTT
CASSEGGQIGEKLFF
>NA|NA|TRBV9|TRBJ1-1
TGTGCCAGCAGCGTAGGTACCCGGGGGGACACTGAAGCTTTCTTT
CASSVGTRGDTEAFF
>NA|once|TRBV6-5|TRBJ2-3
TGTGCCAGCAGTTACTCGACATCCCCCGATACGCAGTATTTT
CASSYSTSPDTQYF
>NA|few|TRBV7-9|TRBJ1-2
TGTGCCAGCAGCGGGCGACAGGTCCTAAACTATGGCTACACCTTC
CASSGRQVLNYGYTF
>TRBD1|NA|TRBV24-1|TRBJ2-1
TGTGCCACCAGTGGTACGGGACAGGGGGAGGATGAGCAGTTCTTC
CATSGTGQGEDEQFF
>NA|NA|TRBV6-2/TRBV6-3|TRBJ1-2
TGTGCCAGCAGTTCGAGGACAGCTAACTATGGCTACACCTTC
CASSSRTANYGYTF
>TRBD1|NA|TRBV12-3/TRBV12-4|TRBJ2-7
TGTGCCAGCAGAGGGACAGGCGACGAGCAGTACTTC
CASRGTGDEQYF
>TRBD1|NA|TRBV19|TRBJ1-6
TGTGCCAGTACTAAGGACAGGGTTAATCATTCACCCCTCCACTTT
CASTKDRVNHSPLHF
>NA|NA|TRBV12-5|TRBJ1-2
TGTGCTAGTGCTGTTGTGGGGGCTAGTAACTATGGCTACACCTTC
CASAVVGASNYGYTF
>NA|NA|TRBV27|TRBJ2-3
TGTGCCAGCAGTTTCATCGCGGGGACCATCCGCACAGATACGCAGTATTTT
CASSFIAGTIRTDTQYF
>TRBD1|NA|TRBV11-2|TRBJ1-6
TGTGCCAGCAGCTTAGGCGGACAGGGAAATTCACCCCTCCACTTT
CASSLGGQGNSPLHF
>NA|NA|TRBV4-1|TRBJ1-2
TGCGCCAGCAGCCAAGGGATGGACAGTGTCCGGGATACCTATGGCTACACCTTC
CASSQGMDSVRDTYGYTF
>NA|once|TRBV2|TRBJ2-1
TGTGCCAGCTCCTCGAGCTCCTACAATGAGCAGTTCTTC
CASSSSSYNEQFF
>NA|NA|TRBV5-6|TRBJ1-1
TGTGCCAGCAGCTTGGGAGGGGGTCACACTGAAGCTTTCTTT
CASSLGGGHTEAFF
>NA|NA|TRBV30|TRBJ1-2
TGTGCCTGGATTTTAGCTAACTATGGCTACACCTTC
CAWILANYGYTF
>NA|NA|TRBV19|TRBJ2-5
TGTGCCAGTAGTCCGACAAGGGAGACCCAGTACTTC
CASSPTRETQYF
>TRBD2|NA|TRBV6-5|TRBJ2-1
TGTGCCAGCAGTCTAGCGGGGGGGCTTCTGCAGTTCTTC
CASSLAGGLLQFF
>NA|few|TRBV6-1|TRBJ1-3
TGTGCCAGCAGTGAAACGGCAGGGGGAAACACCATATATTTT
CASSETAGGNTIYF
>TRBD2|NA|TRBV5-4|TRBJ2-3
TGTGCCAGCAGCCTGGGCGCTAGCGGGGGGTATAGCACAGATACGCAGTATTTT
CASSLGASGGYSTDTQYF
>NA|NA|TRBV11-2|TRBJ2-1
TGTGCCAGCAGCTGGGGACAGACTAGCTCCTACAATGAGCAGTTCTTC
CASSWGQTSSYNEQFF
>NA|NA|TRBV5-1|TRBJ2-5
TGCGCCAGCAGGGAGGGGGCATTCCAGTACTTC
CASREGAFQYF
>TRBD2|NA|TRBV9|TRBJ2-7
TGTGCCAGCAGCCCCCGGGATAGCGGGGGTTACGAGCAGTACTTC
CASSPRDSGGYEQYF
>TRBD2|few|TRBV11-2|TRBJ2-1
TGTGCCAGCAGCCGGAGGGGTAGCGGGGGGCCCGAGCAGTTCTTC
CASSRRGSGGPEQFF
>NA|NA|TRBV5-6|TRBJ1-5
TGTGCCAGCAGCTTGAGACAGAACAATCAGCCCCAGCATTTT
CASSLRQNNQPQHF
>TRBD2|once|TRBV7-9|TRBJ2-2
TGTGCCAGCGCGACGGGACTAGCGGGGGAGGTCGGGGAGCTGTTTTTT
CASATGLAGEVGELFF
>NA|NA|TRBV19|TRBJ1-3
TGTGCCGGAACCGGGGGCTCTGGAAACACCATATATTTT
CAGTGGSGNTIYF
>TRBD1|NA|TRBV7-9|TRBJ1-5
TGTGCCAGCAGCTTAGGACAGGGTGGCCAGCCCCAGCATTTT
CASSLGQGGQPQHF
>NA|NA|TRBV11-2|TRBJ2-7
TGTGCCAGCAGCTCCCAGGCGTCCGAGCAGTACTTC
CASSSQASEQYF
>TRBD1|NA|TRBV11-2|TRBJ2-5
TGTGCCAGCAGCTCCGCCACGGGACAGCAAGAGACCCAGTACTTC
CASSSATGQQETQYF
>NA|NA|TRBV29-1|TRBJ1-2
TGCAGCGTGGGGGAGGGGAGAAACTATGGCTACACCTTC
CSVGEGRNYGYTF
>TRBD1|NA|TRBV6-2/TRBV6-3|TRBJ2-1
TGTGCCAGCAGTCATTTTGGACAGGGGGCATACAATGAGCAGTTCTTC
CASSHFGQGAYNEQFF
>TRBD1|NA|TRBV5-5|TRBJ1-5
TGTGCCAGCAGCCACCGGGACAGGGAATATAGCAATCAGCCCCAGCATTTT
CASSHRDREYSNQPQHF
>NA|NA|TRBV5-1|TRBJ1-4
TGCGCCAGCAGCTCCGGACTGCTCAATGAAAAACTGTTTTTT
CASSSGLLNEKLFF
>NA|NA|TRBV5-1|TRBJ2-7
TGCGCCAGCAGCTCCGGGACAACCTACGAGCAGTACTTC
CASSSGTTYEQYF
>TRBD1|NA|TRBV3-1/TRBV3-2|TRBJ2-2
TGTGCCAGCAGCGAGGACAGGAGATTCGGGGAGCTGTTTTTT
CASSEDRRFGELFF
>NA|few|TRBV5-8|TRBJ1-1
TGTGCCAGCAGCTTGGTCCCTCCGAACACTGAAGCTTTCTTT
CASSLVPPNTEAFF
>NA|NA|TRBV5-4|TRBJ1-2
TGTGCCAGCAGCTTTGGGACAAGCTACACCTTC
CASSFGTSYTF
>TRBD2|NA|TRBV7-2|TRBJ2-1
TGTGCCAGCAGCTTAGCGCCGACTAGCGGGGGGTCCGAGGTCTTC
CASSLAPTSGGSEVF
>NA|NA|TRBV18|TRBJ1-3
TGTGCCAGCTCACCAACAGCACTCTCTGGAAACACCATATATTTT
CASSPTALSGNTIYF
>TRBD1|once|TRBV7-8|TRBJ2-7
TGTGCCAGCAGCCTCCTAACAGGGGACAAGGATACGCGCGAGCAGTACTTC
CASSLLTGDKDTREQYF
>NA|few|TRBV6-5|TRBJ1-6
TGTGCCAGCAGCCAAGACACGGAAAATTCACCCCTCCACTTT
CASSQDTENSPLHF
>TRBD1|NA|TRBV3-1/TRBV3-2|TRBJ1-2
TGTGCCAGCAGCCAAGAGGGCAGGGGGACCTATGGCTACACCTTC
CASSQEGRGTYGYTF
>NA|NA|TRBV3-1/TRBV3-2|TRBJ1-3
TGTGCCAGCAGCCAAGTTACAGTCTCTGGAAACACCATATATTTT
CASSQVTVSGNTIYF
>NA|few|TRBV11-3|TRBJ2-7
TGTGCCAGCAGCTTAGGAGCTGTTCCTACCTACGAGCAGTACTTC
CASSLGAVPTYEQYF
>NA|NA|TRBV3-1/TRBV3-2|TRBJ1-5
TGTGCCAGCAGCCAAGGAGGGAATCAGCCCCAGCATTTT
CASSQGGNQPQHF
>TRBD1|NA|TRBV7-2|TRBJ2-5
TGTGCCAGCAGCTTAGCCGGTCCCCCCCAAGGGGGCGGCGGGGAGACCCAGTACTTC
CASSLAGPPQGGGGETQYF
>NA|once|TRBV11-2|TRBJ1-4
TGTGCCAGCAGCTTATGGGGGCTGGATGAAAAACTGTTTTTT
CASSLWGLDEKLFF
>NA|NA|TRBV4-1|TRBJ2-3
TGCGCCAGCAGCTGGACAGCCACAGATACGCAGTATTTT
CASSWTATDTQYF
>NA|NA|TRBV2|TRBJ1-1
TGTGCCAGCATGGAGCTGAACACTGAAGCTTTCTTT
CASMELNTEAFF
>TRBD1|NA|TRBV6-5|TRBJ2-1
TGTGCCAGCCCCAGGCAGGGGGCCCAGAATGAGCAGTTCTTC
CASPRQGAQNEQFF
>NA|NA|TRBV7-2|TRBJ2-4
TGTGCCAGCAGCACTAGTGGATCAGCCAAAAACATTCAGTACTTC
CASSTSGSAKNIQYF
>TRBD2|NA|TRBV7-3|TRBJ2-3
TGTGCCAGCAGCCCTGCACTAGCGGGGGGGACAGATACGCAGTATTTT
CASSPALAGGTDTQYF